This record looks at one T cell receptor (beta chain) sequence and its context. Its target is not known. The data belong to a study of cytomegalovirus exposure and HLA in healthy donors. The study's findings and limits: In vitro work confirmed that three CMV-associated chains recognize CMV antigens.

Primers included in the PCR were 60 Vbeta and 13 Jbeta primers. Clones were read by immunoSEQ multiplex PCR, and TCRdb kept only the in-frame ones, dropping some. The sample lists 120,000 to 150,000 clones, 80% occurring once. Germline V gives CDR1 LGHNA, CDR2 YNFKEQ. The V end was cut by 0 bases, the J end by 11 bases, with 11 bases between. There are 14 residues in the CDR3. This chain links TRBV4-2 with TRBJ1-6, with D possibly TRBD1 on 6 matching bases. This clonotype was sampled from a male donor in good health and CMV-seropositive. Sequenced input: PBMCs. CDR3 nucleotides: TGTGCCAGCAGCCAAGATACAGGGTTTACACCCCTCCACTTT. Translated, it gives CASSQDTGFTPLHF.